The T cell receptor beta chain described here comes from a study of post-analysis software for immune sequencing data. Study-wide findings and caveats: TRBV5-6, TRBV5-1 and TRBV20-1 belonged to a set of roughly five TRBV segments that were more frequent in patients than controls.

Remarks on this clonotype: Its target is not known.

Germline V gene lookup returns CDR1 LGHNA and CDR2 YSLEER. The CDR3 sequence is 17 residues long. Trimming stripped 0 bases from V and 0 bases from J, with 9 bases between. Sequencing libraries made from TCR beta cDNA carried unique molecular identifiers. Some 500,000 cDNA molecules were obtained per 1 to 10 million input T cells. TCRdb reanalysed the PCR reads using MiXCR and keeps one entry per CDR3 protein. The data contain about 770,000 distinct CDR3 sequences, 40% to 55% of them singletons. This receptor was identified in a girl aged 10 to 17 with multiple sclerosis. Specimen: blood. The chain has TRBV4-3 and TRBJ2-6, with a tentative D call TRBD2 (6 bases). The CDR3 region has the DNA TGCGCCAGCAGCCAAGATCCGGGACTCTCTGGGGCCAACGTCCTGACTTTC. Protein product: CASSQDPGLSGANVLTF.